Listed here are 7 T cell receptor beta chains from one sample, sequenced in a study of CD8 T cells in ankylosing spondylitis. One entry per CDR3 protein results from TCRdb running MiXCR on the 5' RACE reads. This table has 230,000 or so distinct CDR3 sequences, more than 20% appearing once. Sequencing was carried out using blood, either unsorted or a sorted T cell fraction (not recorded which). These receptors all come from a male donor with ankylosing spondylitis or in good health (not recorded which).

This chain links TRBV12-3 or TRBV12-4 with TRBJ2-3; tentatively, D is TRBD1 (5 bases). This CDR3 has 14 amino acids. V was pared by 3 bases and J by 5 bases, with 12 bases between. Here the CDR3 reads CASSLSRRGDTQYF. The DNA for the CDR3 is TGTGCCAGCAGTTTGTCTCGTAGGGGAGATACGCAGTATTTT.

This clonotype was counted ten times or more. J is TRBJ2-7 and V is TRBV5-1; D not certain. Trimming left V 0 bases short and J 4 bases short, with 17 bases between. CDR1 and CDR2 from the germline V gene are SGHRS and YFSETQ. This CDR3 has 16 residues. The CDR3 DNA sequence: TGCGCCAGCAGCTTGGCCCGACCGATCCCCCCTTACGAGCAGTACTTC. Amino acid sequence: CASSLARPIPPYEQYF.

The genes are TRBV12-3 or TRBV12-4 and TRBJ1-1, with D uncertain. With 4 bases removed from V and 4 bases from J, the gap between germline ends came to 7 bases. This CDR3 has 12 residues. CDR3 amino acids: CASSYMVTEAFF. The DNA for the CDR3 is TGTGCCAGCAGTTATATGGTCACTGAAGCTTTCTTT.

This clonotype was counted ten times or more. The chain combines TRBV21-1 with TRBJ2-1. TRBV21-1 is deemed a pseudogene. The CDR3 covers 14 residues. This CDR3 reads CASLGPSSYNEQFF. CDR3 bases: TGTGCCAGCCTTGGACCAAGCTCCTACAATGAGCAGTTCTTC.

The chain couples TRBV18 to TRBJ2-1; no clear D gene. V gave up 1 base and J gave up 8 bases, with 6 bases separating them. The germline CDR1 and CDR2 sequences are KGHSH and LQKENI. CDR3 length: 12 residues. CDR3 protein: CASSPRQDEQFF. The CDR3 DNA reads as TGTGCCAGCTCACCACGACAAGATGAGCAGTTCTTC.

The chain recombines TRBV20-1 with TRBJ1-2, with D possibly TRBD1 on 5 matching bases. V shed 5 bases and J shed 6 bases, with 16 bases lying between them. CDR1 and CDR2 from the germline V gene are DFQATT and SNEGSKA (reference sequence). The length of the CDR3 is 13 residues. CDR3 nucleotides: TGCAGTGCTCCCGTCCAAGGGACCCATGGCTACACCTTC. Its translation: CSAPVQGTHGYTF.

The chain has TRBV4-1 and TRBJ2-7; a possible D gene is TRBD2 (6 bases). The V gene lost 4 bases and the J gene lost 3 bases, with 7 bases spanning the gap. Germline V gene lookup returns CDR1 MGHRA and CDR2 YSYEKL. This CDR3 contains 12 residues. CDR3 sequence reads: CASSRGLYEQYF. CDR3 nucleotides: TGCGCCAGCAGCCGGGGACTCTACGAGCAGTACTTC.